Sequencing of this TCR beta chain was carried out in a study of blood T cell repertoires in COVID-19. Study-level information: Spain, Italy and the United States supplied samples that represented acute and convalescent COVID-19. Sample material is recorded as cDNA or gDNA derived from T cells, B-cell-depleted T cells, or PBMCs.

Authors' methods: Amplification of reference gene primers was used by the study to estimate nucleated cell counts. Produced via immunoSEQ multiplex PCR; TCRdb's table is partial and in-frame only. That table is the source of V, J and clone size, and D and trimming were worked out from the DNA. The table shows over 250,000 clones, with around 82% occurring only once. The CDR3 spans 17 residues. The V and J ends lost 10 bases and 0 bases respectively, with 19 bases between them. Germline V gene lookup returns CDR1 MNHEY and CDR2 SMNVEV (reference sequence). The rearrangement uses TRBV27 and TRBJ2-6; D is possibly TRBD1 (6 bases). Sequencing input: peripheral blood. This TCR was sampled from a woman in her forties or fifties who had recovered from COVID-19. The CDR3 sequence: CATRTATGSSGANVLTF. The CDR3 nucleotides are TGTGCCACCCGAACCGCCACAGGGAGCTCTGGGGCCAACGTCCTGACTTTC.